Listed here are 24 T cell receptor beta chains from one sample, sequenced in a study of tumor-infiltrating lymphocytes in localized non-small cell lung cancer. The method was immunoSEQ multiplex PCR; TCRdb's version includes in-frame clones alone and lacks a portion of them. The sample comprises about 12,000 clones, around 84% of which are singletons, and roughly 8.7% rests with the top ten. Input material: lung tumor tissue. These receptors were collected from a human donor with non-small cell lung cancer.

The chain combines TRBV19 with TRBJ2-7; no clear D gene. V lost 2 bases, J lost 5 bases, and 10 bases lay in between. Per germline, CDR1 LNHDA and CDR2 SQIVND (reference sequence). This CDR3 comprises 13 residues. The CDR3 reads CASSIRSGDEQYF. CDR3 DNA: TGTGCCAGTAGTATAAGGTCCGGCGACGAGCAGTACTTC. Filled out from reference TRBV19 and TRBJ2-7, the complete variable domain reads DGGITQSPKYLFRKEGQNVTLSCEQNLNHDAMYWYRQDPGQGLRLIYYSQIVNDFQKGDIAEGYSVSREKKESFPLTVTSAQKNPTAFYLCASSIRSGDEQYFGPGTRLTVT.

The chain recombines TRBV5-4 with TRBJ2-7, with D tentatively TRBD1 or TRBD2 (5 bases each). Trimming stripped 0 bases from V and 5 bases from J, with 18 bases between. From germline, CDR1 is SGHNT and CDR2 YYREEE (reference sequence). The CDR3 is made up of 16 amino acids. The DNA of the CDR3 is TGTGCCAGCAGCTTGGTTCGGGGCCCGCCCGTCGACGAGCAGTACTTC. Protein product: CASSLVRGPPVDEQYF. The full variable domain, in which reference TRBV5-4 and TRBJ2-7 provide the parts outside the CDR3, is ETGVTQSPTHLIKTRGQQVTLRCSSQSGHNTVSWYQQALGQGPQFIFQYYREEENGRGNFPPRFSGLQFPNYSSELNVNALELDDSALYLCASSLVRGPPVDEQYFGPGTRLTVT.

The chain recombines TRBV28 with TRBJ1-1, with 8 nucleotides matching TRBD1. The CDR3 has 16 amino acids. Germline V lookup: CDR1 MDHEN, CDR2 SYDVKM. Losses at the gene ends were 6 bases for V and 1 base for J; bases not matched to a gene: 10. The CDR3 nucleotides are TGTGCCAGCAGATTAGGCCGGGACAGGCCGAACACTGAAGCTTTCTTT. Its protein is CASRLGRDRPNTEAFF.

This chain connects TRBV9 to TRBJ1-1; D is undetermined. V was cut by 4 bases and J by 5 bases, with 15 bases left in between. Germline CDR1 and CDR2: SGDLS and YYNGEE. The CDR3 has 14 residues. CDR3 coding DNA: TGTGCCAGCAGCCCCCAGGATAGAGGGACTGAAGCTTTCTTT. It encodes CASSPQDRGTEAFF.

This clone was recorded a few times. The chain is built from TRBV21-1 and TRBJ2-7; the D call in the table, TRBD1, was not verified against the DNA. TRBV21-1 is designated a pseudogene. This CDR3 is built from 14 residues. The DNA of the CDR3 is TGTGCCAGCAGCAAAAGACAGGGCGGGGAAGAGCAGTACTTC. This sequence encodes CASSKRQGGEEQYF.

CDR3 amino acids: CASSLEGSYEQYF. CDR3 nucleotide sequence: TGCGCCAGCAGCTTGGAGGGTAGCTACGAGCAGTACTTC. This chain links TRBV5-1 with TRBJ2-7; D is uncertain. Germline loops: CDR1 SGHRS, CDR2 YFSETQ. V lost 0 bases to trimming and J lost 3 bases, with 7 bases between them. The CDR3 is 13 residues long.

This rearrangement joins TRBV6-6 to TRBJ2-7, with 8 bases that match TRBD1. Trimming took 5 bases from V and 3 from J; bases not matched to a gene: 6. This CDR3 has 14 amino acids. CDR1 is MNHNY and CDR2 is SVGAGI in the germline V gene (reference sequence). The CDR3 here is CASSDRGTNYEQYF. The CDR3 coding sequence is TGTGCCAGCAGTGACAGGGGCACCAACTACGAGCAGTACTTC.

This clone has more than one count but fewer than ten. The chain has TRBV7-9 and TRBJ1-3, with TRBD1 as a possible D gene (5 bases). CDR3 length: 16 amino acids. The V gene lost 7 bases and the J gene lost 0 bases, with 16 bases spanning the gap. Germline CDR1 is SEHNR and CDR2 is FQNEAQ (reference sequence). The CDR3 is CASTPRGHSSGNTIYF. DNA for the CDR3: TGTGCCAGCACCCCCAGAGGACACTCCTCTGGAAACACCATATATTTT.

In this sample, this clone turned up a few times. This rearrangement joins TRBV4-1 to TRBJ2-2, with D uncertain. CDR3 length equals 14 residues. Trimming pared 3 bases from V and 6 bases from J, leaving 11 bases between. Per germline, CDR1 MGHRA and CDR2 YSYEKL. CDR3 coding DNA: TGCGCCAGCAGCCACCCGCCCCGCTCCGGGGAGCTGTTTTTT. Its translation is CASSHPPRSGELFF.

The V call is TRBV9, the J call TRBJ2-3, with D tentatively TRBD2 (6 bases). The CDR3 sequence is 15 residues long. The germline V and J ends were trimmed by 1 base and 2 bases, with 11 bases remaining between them. Germline V gene lookup returns CDR1 SGDLS and CDR2 YYNGEE. CDR3 sequence: CASSVFAGPTDTQYF. CDR3 DNA sequence: TGTGCCAGCAGCGTATTCGCGGGACCCACAGATACGCAGTATTTT.

This chain connects TRBV30 to TRBJ1-5; D may be TRBD1 (6 bases). The V gene's germline CDR1 is GTSNPN and CDR2 SVGIG (reference sequence). V shed 1 base and J shed 6 bases, with 13 bases lying between them. The CDR3 is 14 amino acids. The CDR3 here is CAWSGLTGSQPQHF. Here the CDR3 DNA reads TGTGCCTGGAGTGGCCTAACAGGGAGTCAGCCCCAGCATTTT.

The chain joins TRBV6-6 to TRBJ1-5; D is unclear. V lost 4 bases to trimming and J lost 6 bases, with 10 bases between them. The germline CDR1 and CDR2 sequences are MNHNY and SVGAGI (reference sequence). This CDR3 contains 13 residues. As DNA, the CDR3 is TGTGCCAGCAGTTCCGGGTGGGGTCAGCCCCAGCATTTT. Encoded protein: CASSSGWGQPQHF.

This chain's CDR3 is CASTERWAGYTDTQYF. The CDR3 DNA reads as TGTGCCAGCACCGAACGTTGGGCAGGGTACACAGATACGCAGTATTTT. This chain uses TRBV11-1 with TRBJ2-3, with D perhaps TRBD1 (5 bases). The CDR3 consists of 16 residues. Germline values: CDR1 SGHAT, CDR2 FQDESV (reference sequence). Trimming took 7 bases from V and 2 from J, leaving 19 bases between them.

V usage is TRBV28 and J usage is TRBJ1-4, with D tentatively TRBD1 (5 bases). CDR1 is MDHEN, CDR2 SYDVKM, per germline. The CDR3 has 14 residues. Trimming left V 6 bases short and J 7 bases short, with 15 bases between. For the CDR3, the DNA is TGTGCCAGCAGCCCGGGGCAAGGCCTTGAAAAACTGTTTTTT. Amino acids: CASSPGQGLEKLFF.

The gene calls are TRBV27 and TRBJ2-7; 7 nucleotides agree with TRBD1. Germline CDR1 MNHEY, CDR2 SMNVEV (reference sequence). J lost 5 bases, V lost 3 bases, and 10 bases had no gene match. This CDR3 is 15 amino acids long. This chain's CDR3 is CASSLRRQGENEQYF. As DNA, the CDR3 is TGTGCCAGCAGTTTGCGTCGACAGGGAGAGAACGAGCAGTACTTC.

This clone occurred once. The rearrangement joins TRBV2 to TRBJ2-5, with unresolved D. Germline V gene lookup returns CDR1 SNHLY and CDR2 FYNNEI. V was cut by 1 base and J by 14 bases, with 14 bases left in between. The CDR3 is made up of 12 amino acids. Written as DNA, the CDR3 is TGTGCCAGCAGTGAAGGATCGGAGATCCTTTACTTC. It codes for CASSEGSEILYF.

The V and J genes are TRBV6-1 and TRBJ2-7, with TRBD1 matching 8 bases. With 9 bases clipped from V and 3 bases from J, the junction kept 7 bases outside the gene matches. Per germline, CDR1 MNHNS and CDR2 SASEGT. The CDR3 is made up of 13 amino acids. CDR3 DNA: TGTGCCAGTCTGGGACAGGAACTCTACGAGCAGTACTTC. This translates into CASLGQELYEQYF.

The CDR3 protein is CASSFGKRGFPYNEQFF. The CDR3 DNA reads TGTGCCAGCAGCTTTGGGAAGAGGGGCTTTCCGTACAATGAGCAGTTCTTC. The genes are TRBV7-2 and TRBJ2-1, with D perhaps TRBD1 or TRBD2 (5 bases each). V dropped 3 bases and J dropped 4 bases, with 19 bases sitting between them. The CDR3 has 17 amino acids. Germline values: CDR1 SGHTA, CDR2 FQGNSA.

This clone came up once. The chain combines TRBV5-4 with TRBJ2-4; 8 positions agree with TRBD1. Germline V lookup: CDR1 SGHNT, CDR2 YYREEE (reference sequence). V lost 4 bases and J lost 6; bases outside the gene matches: 3. The CDR3 loop spans 13 amino acids. The CDR3 here is CASSDRGRNIQYF. DNA of the CDR3: TGTGCCAGCAGCGACAGGGGAAGAAACATTCAGTACTTC. The whole variable domain, filled in from reference TRBV5-4 and TRBJ2-4, reads ETGVTQSPTHLIKTRGQQVTLRCSSQSGHNTVSWYQQALGQGPQFIFQYYREEENGRGNFPPRFSGLQFPNYSSELNVNALELDDSALYLCASSDRGRNIQYFGAGTRLSVL.

This clone was seen just once. The chain couples TRBV2 to TRBJ2-7, with D possibly TRBD2 on 6 matching bases. The CDR3 runs to 13 residues. The ends were cut back, 6 bases at V and 5 bases at J, with 14 bases in the middle. The germline V gene encodes CDR1 SNHLY and CDR2 FYNNEI. DNA for the CDR3: TGTGCCAGCAGCCCCGGAGGGGTGGACGAGCAGTACTTC. The encoded protein is CASSPGGVDEQYF. The whole variable domain, filled in from reference TRBV2 and TRBJ2-7, reads EPEVTQTPSHQVTQMGQEVILRCVPISNHLYFYWYRQILGQKVEFLVSFYNNEISEKSEIFDDQFSVERPDGSNFTLKIRSTKLEDSAMYFCASSPGGVDEQYFGPGTRLTVT.

The CDR3 DNA is TGCGCCAGCAGCTCGGGGGACCTCTCTGGAAACACCATATATTTT. It yields the protein CASSSGDLSGNTIYF. The chain carries TRBV5-1 and TRBJ1-3, with a tentative D call TRBD1 (5 bases). The CDR3 covers 15 residues. Germline loops: CDR1 SGHRS, CDR2 YFSETQ. V lost 3 bases to trimming and J lost 0 bases, with 10 bases between them.

The table lists this clone with a count of one. J is TRBJ2-4 and V is TRBV29-1; D may be TRBD1 (6 bases). The V end was cut by 4 bases, the J end by 6 bases, with 13 bases between. Germline CDR1 and CDR2: SQVTM and ANQGSEA. The CDR3 is 13 residues long. CDR3 protein: CSVVRGSGNIQYF. The CDR3 bases are TGCAGCGTTGTAAGGGGGAGTGGAAACATTCAGTACTTC.

J is TRBJ2-2 and V is TRBV7-9; D gene uncertain. The CDR3 loop spans 14 amino acids. Germline-derived CDR1 and CDR2 are SEHNR and FQNEAQ (reference sequence). V lost 4 bases and J lost 1, with 7 bases in between. CDR3 DNA sequence: TGTGCCAGCAGCTGGGCCAAGAACACCGGGGAGCTGTTTTTT. Protein product: CASSWAKNTGELFF.

The chain recombines TRBV9 with TRBJ2-7; D perhaps matches TRBD2 (5 bases). Deletions cut 4 bases from V and 5 bases from J, with 13 bases between. CDR3 length: 13 amino acids. CDR1 is SGDLS, CDR2 YYNGEE, per germline. The chain's CDR3 is CASSPGSDHEQYF. CDR3 DNA sequence: TGTGCCAGCAGCCCGGGGAGCGACCACGAGCAGTACTTC.